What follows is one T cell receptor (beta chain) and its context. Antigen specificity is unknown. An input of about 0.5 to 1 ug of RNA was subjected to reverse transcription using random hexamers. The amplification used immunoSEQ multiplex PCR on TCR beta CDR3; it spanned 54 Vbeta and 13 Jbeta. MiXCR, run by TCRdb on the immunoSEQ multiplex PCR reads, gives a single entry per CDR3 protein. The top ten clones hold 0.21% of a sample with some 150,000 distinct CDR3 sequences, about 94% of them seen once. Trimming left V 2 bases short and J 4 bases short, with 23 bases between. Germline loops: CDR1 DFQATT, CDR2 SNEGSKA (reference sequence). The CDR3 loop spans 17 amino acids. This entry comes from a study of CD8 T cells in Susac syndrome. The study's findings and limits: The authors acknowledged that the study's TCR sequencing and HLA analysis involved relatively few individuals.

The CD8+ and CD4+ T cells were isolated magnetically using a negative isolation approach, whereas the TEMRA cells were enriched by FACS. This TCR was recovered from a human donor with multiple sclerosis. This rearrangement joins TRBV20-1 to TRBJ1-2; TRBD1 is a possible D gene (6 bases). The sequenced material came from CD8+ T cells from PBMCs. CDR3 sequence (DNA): TGCAGTGCTAGAAATGCTGGACAGACACAATGGAGCTATGGCTACACCTTC. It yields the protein CSARNAGQTQWSYGYTF.